This record covers a single TCR beta chain. Its antigen is not known. Peripheral blood, about 10 milliliters per participant, was collected. This sample was taken from a study of type 1 and type 2 diabetes patients. Across the whole study: T cells were magnetically sorted from PBMCs as CD4+ or CD8+ subsets.

Study results and limitations: Between type 2 diabetes and control samples, V and J usage averaged roughly 0.97 correlation.

Genomic DNA was the PCR template. A primer set of 30 forward and 13 reverse primers amplified the CDR3. TCRdb independently ran MiXCR on the multiplex PCR reads; one entry per CDR3 protein. The table shows approximately 260,000 distinct CDR3 sequences, with around 47% occurring only once. This receptor was identified in a man aged 18 to 30 with type 2 diabetes. Specimen: peripheral blood mononuclear cells (PBMCs).

In nucleotides, the CDR3 is TGTGCCAGCAGCGGGGGGGTTCAGCCTAATTCACCCCTCCACTTT. Its translation is CASSGGVQPNSPLHF. The gene calls are TRBV9 and TRBJ1-6, with D maybe TRBD1 (5 bases). V was cut by 3 bases and J by 6 bases, with 13 bases left in between. The CDR3 sequence is 15 residues long. In germline, CDR1 is SGDLS, CDR2 YYNGEE.